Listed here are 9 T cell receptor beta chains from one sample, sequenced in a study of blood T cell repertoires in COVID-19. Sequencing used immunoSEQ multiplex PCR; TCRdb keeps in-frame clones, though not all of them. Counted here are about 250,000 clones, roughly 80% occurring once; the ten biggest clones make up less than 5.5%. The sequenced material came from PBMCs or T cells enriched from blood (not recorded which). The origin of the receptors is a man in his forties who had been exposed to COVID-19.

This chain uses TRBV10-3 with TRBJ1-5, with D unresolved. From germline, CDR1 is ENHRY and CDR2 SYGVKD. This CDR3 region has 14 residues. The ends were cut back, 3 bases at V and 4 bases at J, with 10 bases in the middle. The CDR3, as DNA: TGTGCCATCAGTGATAGAGGCGGGAATCAGCCCCAGCATTTT. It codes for CAISDRGGNQPQHF.

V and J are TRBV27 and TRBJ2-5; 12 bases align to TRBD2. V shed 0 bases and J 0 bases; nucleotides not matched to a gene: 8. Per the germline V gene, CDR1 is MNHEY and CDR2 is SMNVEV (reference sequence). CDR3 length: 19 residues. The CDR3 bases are TGTGCCAGCAGTTTATCGGCGGGAGGGACTAGCGGGTACCAAGAGACCCAGTACTTC. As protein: CASSLSAGGTSGYQETQYF.

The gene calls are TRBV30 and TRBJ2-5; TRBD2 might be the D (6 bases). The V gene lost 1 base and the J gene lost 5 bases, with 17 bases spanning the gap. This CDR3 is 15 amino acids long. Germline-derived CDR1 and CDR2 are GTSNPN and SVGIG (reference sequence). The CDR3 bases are TGTGCCTGGAGTGGGGGTAACGGGAGTTTCGAGACCCAGTACTTC. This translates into CAWSGGNGSFETQYF.

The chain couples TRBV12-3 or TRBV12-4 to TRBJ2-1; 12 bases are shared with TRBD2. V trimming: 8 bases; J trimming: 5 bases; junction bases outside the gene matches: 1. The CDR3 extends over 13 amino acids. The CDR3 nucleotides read TGTGCCAGCGGACTAGCGGGGAACAATGAGCAGTTCTTC. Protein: CASGLAGNNEQFF.

The CDR3 here is CASQGGTGGSSYNSPLHF. The CDR3 DNA follows: TGTGCCAGCCAAGGGGGTACAGGGGGAAGCTCCTATAATTCACCCCTCCACTTT. The genes are TRBV2 and TRBJ1-6, with 8 bases lining up with TRBD1. The CDR3 consists of 18 residues. Germline V gene lookup returns CDR1 SNHLY and CDR2 FYNNEI. Losses at the gene ends were 8 bases for V and 0 bases for J; bases not matched to a gene: 12.

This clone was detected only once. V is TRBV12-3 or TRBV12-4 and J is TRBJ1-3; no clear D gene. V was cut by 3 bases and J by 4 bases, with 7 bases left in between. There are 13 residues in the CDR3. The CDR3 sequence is CASSFAEGNTIYF. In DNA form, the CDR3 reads TGTGCCAGCAGTTTCGCGGAAGGAAACACCATATATTTT.

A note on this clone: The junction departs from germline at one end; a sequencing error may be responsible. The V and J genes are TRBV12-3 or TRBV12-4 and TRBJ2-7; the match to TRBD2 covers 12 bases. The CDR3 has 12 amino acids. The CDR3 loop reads CASSLTSGRWDF. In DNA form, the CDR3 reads TGTGCCAGCAGCCTGACTAGCGGGAGATGGGACTTC.

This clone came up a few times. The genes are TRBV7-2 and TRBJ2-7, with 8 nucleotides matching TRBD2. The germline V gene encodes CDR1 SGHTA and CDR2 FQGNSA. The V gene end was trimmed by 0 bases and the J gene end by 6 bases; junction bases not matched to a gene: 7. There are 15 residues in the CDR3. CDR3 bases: TGTGCCAGCAGCTTAGCAGGGCGGGAGGAGTCCGAGCAGTACTTC. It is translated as CASSLAGREESEQYF.

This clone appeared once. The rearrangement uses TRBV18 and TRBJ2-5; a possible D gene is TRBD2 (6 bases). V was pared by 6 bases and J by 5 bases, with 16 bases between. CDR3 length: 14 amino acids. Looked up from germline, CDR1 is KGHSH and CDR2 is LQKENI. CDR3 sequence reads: CASSARGFGETQYF. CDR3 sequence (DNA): TGTGCCAGCTCCGCCCGGGGGTTCGGGGAGACCCAGTACTTC.